Below, 27 T cell receptor beta chains from the same sample are listed, as sequenced in a study of blood T cell repertoires in COVID-19. Clones were read by immunoSEQ multiplex PCR, and TCRdb kept only the in-frame ones, dropping some. The table lists approximately 200,000 clones, around 79% of them singletons. The sequenced material came from peripheral blood. These receptor sequences come from a woman aged 50 to 65 with acute or convalescent COVID-19.

The sample holds a few counts of this clone. V gene TRBV12-5 combines with J gene TRBJ2-7; D perhaps matches TRBD2 (5 bases). The germline V gene encodes CDR1 LGHNT and CDR2 FRNRAP. The CDR3 spans 18 residues. V was pared by 1 base and J by 2 bases, with 21 bases between. In nucleotides, the CDR3 is TGTGCTAGTGGTTTGGGTATGAGCGGCCCCGGTCGCACCTACGAGCAGTACTTC. Translated, it gives CASGLGMSGPGRTYEQYF.

The chain carries TRBV5-4 and TRBJ1-2; possible D gene TRBD1, 6 bases. Trimming took off 4 bases at V and 3 bases at J, with 16 bases between the two ends. Germline CDR1 SGHNT, CDR2 YYREEE (reference sequence). CDR3 length: 15 residues. The CDR3 DNA reads TGTGCCAGCAGCCCGATGACAGGCCCCCACTATGGCTACACCTTC. It encodes CASSPMTGPHYGYTF. The full variable domain, completed using reference TRBV5-4 and TRBJ1-2, is ETGVTQSPTHLIKTRGQQVTLRCSSQSGHNTVSWYQQALGQGPQFIFQYYREEENGRGNFPPRFSGLQFPNYSSELNVNALELDDSALYLCASSPMTGPHYGYTFGSGTRLTVV.

The rearrangement joins TRBV9 to TRBJ1-3; no clear D. Between the trimmed V and J ends, which lost 0 bases and 0 bases, there was a span of 7 bases. The V gene's germline CDR1 is SGDLS and CDR2 YYNGEE. The CDR3 contains 15 residues. The CDR3 nucleotides read TGTGCCAGCAGCGTAGTCCCAGACTCTGGAAACACCATATATTTT. This gives the protein CASSVVPDSGNTIYF.

This clone was seen more than once but under ten times. The chain has TRBV15 and TRBJ1-3, with D unresolved. Germline lookup yields CDR1 LNHNV and CDR2 YYDKDF (reference sequence). Trimming took 0 bases from V and 1 from J, leaving 7 bases between them. This CDR3 is built from 15 residues. CDR3 loop: CATSRDRGSGNTIYF. The CDR3 region has the DNA TGTGCCACCAGCAGAGATCGAGGGTCTGGAAACACCATATATTTT.

The chain has TRBV19 and TRBJ2-2, with 9 nucleotides matching TRBD2. V gave up 11 bases and J gave up 2 bases; unmatched junction bases: 15. The CDR3 covers 17 residues. Germline CDR1 is LNHDA and CDR2 is SQIVND (reference sequence). The chain's CDR3 is CASEGGRAGQNTGELFF. For the CDR3, the DNA is TGTGCCTCGGAGGGCGGGAGGGCCGGTCAAAACACCGGGGAGCTGTTTTTT.

V gene TRBV6-5 combines with J gene TRBJ2-1, with 12 positions matching TRBD2. J gave up 0 bases and V 8 bases, and 2 bases lay outside the gene matches. The CDR3 spans 15 residues. In germline, CDR1 is MNHEY, CDR2 SVGAGI. The CDR3 region is CASGGLAGSYNEQFF. In DNA, the CDR3 is TGTGCCAGCGGGGGACTAGCGGGCTCCTACAATGAGCAGTTCTTC.

V is TRBV20-1 and J is TRBJ2-7, with TRBD2 matching 7 bases. Germline V gene lookup returns CDR1 DFQATT and CDR2 SNEGSKA (reference sequence). V lost 3 bases, J lost 2 bases, and 7 bases stayed unmatched. This CDR3 has 14 amino acids. The chain's CDR3 is CSASAPAGAYEQYF. In DNA form, the CDR3 reads TGCAGTGCTAGTGCCCCCGCGGGGGCCTACGAGCAGTACTTC.

The gene calls are TRBV19 and TRBJ2-7; 8 bases fit TRBD1. V was pared by 6 bases and J by 1 base, with 11 bases of the junction left unmatched. Germline values: CDR1 LNHDA, CDR2 SQIVND (reference sequence). This CDR3 has 16 amino acids. CDR3 residues: CASSPGTGQASYEQYF. The CDR3 DNA follows: TGTGCCAGTAGCCCCGGGACAGGCCAAGCTTCCTACGAGCAGTACTTC. The whole variable domain, filled in from reference TRBV19 and TRBJ2-7, reads DGGITQSPKYLFRKEGQNVTLSCEQNLNHDAMYWYRQDPGQGLRLIYYSQIVNDFQKGDIAEGYSVSREKKESFPLTVTSAQKNPTAFYLCASSPGTGQASYEQYFGPGTRLTVT.

The genes are TRBV6-5 and TRBJ2-1, with D maybe TRBD2 (6 bases). The CDR3 totals 14 residues. Germline values: CDR1 MNHEY, CDR2 SVGAGI. With 6 bases removed from V and 4 bases from J, the gap between germline ends came to 13 bases. The CDR3 nucleotides are TGTGCCAGCAGACGAGCGGGTGCTTACAATGAGCAGTTCTTC. This gives the protein CASRRAGAYNEQFF.

The CDR3 protein is CASSVGVGATDTQYF. The CDR3 DNA follows: TGTGCCAGCAGCGTAGGGGTAGGGGCCACAGATACGCAGTATTTT. This chain links TRBV9 with TRBJ2-3, with D maybe TRBD1 (5 bases). Germline V gene sequence: CDR1 SGDLS, CDR2 YYNGEE. The V end was cut by 0 bases, the J end by 2 bases, with 10 bases between. CDR3 length: 15 amino acids.

In DNA, the CDR3 is TGTGCCAGCAGCTTTTCCTCGACAGGAAACTACGAGCAGTACTTC. It yields the protein CASSFSSTGNYEQYF. The V gene is TRBV7-9, the J gene TRBJ2-7; TRBD1 might be the D (6 bases). Germline V lookup: CDR1 SEHNR, CDR2 FQNEAQ (reference sequence). V lost 3 bases and J 3 bases, leaving 15 bases between the germline ends. The CDR3 consists of 15 residues. Looking up the rest from reference TRBV7-9 and TRBJ2-7 gives the full variable domain: DTGVSQNPRHKITKRGQNVTFRCDPISEHNRLYWYRQTLGQGPEFLTYFQNEAQLEKSRLLSDRFSAERPKGSFSTLEIQRTEQGDSAMYLCASSFSSTGNYEQYFGPGTRLTVT.

This chain uses TRBV19 with TRBJ2-3; the match to TRBD2 covers 10 bases. V gave up 9 bases and J gave up 7 bases; unmatched junction bases: 7. Looked up from germline, CDR1 is LNHDA and CDR2 is SQIVND (reference sequence). The CDR3 spans 13 residues. The chain's CDR3 is CASRTSGLNTQYF. The CDR3 DNA sequence: TGTGCCAGCCGGACTAGCGGATTAAATACGCAGTATTTT.

The chain recombines TRBV7-8 with TRBJ2-1; D is perhaps TRBD2 (6 bases). Germline-derived CDR1 and CDR2 are SGHVS and FQNEAQ. V was cut by 3 bases and J by 0 bases, with 24 bases left in between. This CDR3 is 20 amino acids long. CDR3 bases: TGTGCCAGCAGCTTTAAACGCGGACTATTCGCGGCAAGCTCCTACAATGAGCAGTTCTTC. This translates into CASSFKRGLFAASSYNEQFF.

J is TRBJ1-1 and V is TRBV21-1; TRBD1 reflects the table's D call only, with no check against the DNA. TRBV21-1 is a listed pseudogene. The CDR3 is 13 amino acids. CDR3 nucleotides: TGTGCCAGCAGCACCCCGGACAGGGGGAAGGCTTTCTTT. Translated: CASSTPDRGKAFF.

This clone came up a few times. V is TRBV5-5 and J is TRBJ2-7; D might be TRBD1 (5 bases). The V gene's germline CDR1 is SGHKS and CDR2 YYEKEE (reference sequence). The length of the CDR3 is 12 residues. V was cut by 3 bases and J by 3 bases, with 7 bases left in between. The CDR3, as DNA: TGTGCCAGCAGCTCTACAGGCTACGAGCAGTACTTC. It is translated as CASSSTGYEQYF.

CDR3 bases: TGTGCCAGCTCAGTAGCGGGGGTTGCGTGGGAGCAGTACTTC. Translated: CASSVAGVAWEQYF. The gene calls are TRBV18 and TRBJ2-7; 9 bases align to TRBD2. Trimming cost V 5 bases and J 7 bases; bases outside gene matches: 9. Germline CDR1 and CDR2: KGHSH and LQKENI. The CDR3 runs to 14 residues.

The chain has TRBV5-6 and TRBJ1-2, with D hard to call. V dropped 3 bases and J dropped 0 bases, with 15 bases sitting between them. Germline CDR1 SGHDT, CDR2 YYEEEE. There are 16 residues in the CDR3. Here the CDR3 reads CASSWGVTKANYGYTF. The CDR3, as DNA: TGTGCCAGCAGCTGGGGAGTGACAAAAGCTAACTATGGCTACACCTTC.

V usage is TRBV6-1 and J usage is TRBJ1-4, with D possibly being TRBD1 (6 bases). The V end was cut by 4 bases, the J end by 5 bases, with 23 bases between. The CDR3 runs 18 residues. Germline V CDR1 and CDR2: MNHNS, SASEGT. The CDR3 DNA sequence: TGTGCCAGCAGTGCGACCCCGCGGTTGGGGGCCGCCAATGAAAAACTGTTTTTT. Its translation: CASSATPRLGAANEKLFF.

CDR3: CASSQDRGVFYGYTF. The CDR3 DNA reads as TGTGCCAGCAGCCAAGACAGGGGGGTTTTCTATGGCTACACCTTC. V gene TRBV7-2 combines with J gene TRBJ1-2; 9 bases map to TRBD1. The J segment lost 4 bases and the V segment lost 5 bases, leaving 8 bases of the junction unmatched. The CDR3 has 15 residues. Looked up from germline, CDR1 is SGHTA and CDR2 is FQGNSA.

The chain combines TRBV5-6 with TRBJ2-7; possible D gene TRBD1, 5 bases. The CDR3 is made up of 15 amino acids. Germline V gives CDR1 SGHDT, CDR2 YYEEEE. The V gene lost 2 bases and the J gene lost 2 bases, with 14 bases spanning the gap. Here the CDR3 reads CASSLATGFTYEQYF. The CDR3 DNA sequence: TGTGCCAGCAGCTTAGCAACAGGTTTTACCTACGAGCAGTACTTC.

The CDR3 DNA follows: TGTGCCAGCAGTTCGACAGGGGGCTTACGAGGCTACACCTTC. It translates to CASSSTGGLRGYTF. The chain has TRBV28 and TRBJ1-2, with TRBD1 matching 10 bases. The CDR3 spans 14 residues. V was pared by 4 bases and J by 8 bases, with 7 bases of the junction left unmatched. Germline V gives CDR1 MDHEN, CDR2 SYDVKM.

The gene calls are TRBV27 and TRBJ1-2; tentatively, D is TRBD1 (6 bases). CDR1 and CDR2 from the germline V gene are MNHEY and SMNVEV (reference sequence). The CDR3 has 14 amino acids. Trimming cost V 0 bases and J 2 bases, with 7 bases left between them. The CDR3 loop reads CASSLSGQNYGYTF. For the CDR3, the DNA is TGTGCCAGCAGTTTATCGGGACAAAACTATGGCTACACCTTC.

This clone was counted a few times. The rearrangement links TRBV9 to TRBJ1-3; D remains unclear. With 4 bases removed from V and 6 bases from J, the gap between germline ends came to 14 bases. The CDR3 runs to 14 residues. From germline, CDR1 is SGDLS and CDR2 YYNGEE. In DNA, the CDR3 is TGTGCCAGCAGCCCCTCCTCTCGTGTAAACACCATATATTTT. Amino acid sequence: CASSPSSRVNTIYF.

The chain carries TRBV5-1 and TRBJ2-6; 7 bases are shared with TRBD1. CDR3 length: 16 amino acids. Germline loops: CDR1 SGHRS, CDR2 YFSETQ. V shed 4 bases and J 2 bases; nucleotides not matched to a gene: 6. The DNA of the CDR3 is TGCGCCAGCAGCCCCGAGAGGGGGCCTGGGGCCAACGTCCTGACTTTC. Its protein is CASSPERGPGANVLTF. The full variable domain, in which reference TRBV5-1 and TRBJ2-6 provide the parts outside the CDR3, is KAGVTQTPRYLIKTRGQQVTLSCSPISGHRSVSWYQQTPGQGLQFLFEYFSETQRNKGNFPGRFSGRQFSNSRSEMNVSTLELGDSALYLCASSPERGPGANVLTFGAGSRLTVL.

This clone was seen a single time. The rearrangement joins TRBV18 to TRBJ1-1, with D perhaps TRBD1 (6 bases). The germline CDR1 and CDR2 sequences are KGHSH and LQKENI. CDR3 length: 15 residues. Trimming cost V 0 bases and J 0 bases, with 8 bases left between them. The CDR3 here is CASSPPGQLNTEAFF. In DNA, the CDR3 is TGTGCCAGCTCACCACCAGGACAGTTGAACACTGAAGCTTTCTTT. Together with reference TRBV18 and TRBJ1-1, the CDR3 gives the full variable domain: NAGVMQNPRHLVRRRGQEARLRCSPMKGHSHVYWYRQLPEEGLKFMVYLQKENIIDESGMPKERFSAEFPKEGPSILRIQQVVRGDSAAYFCASSPPGQLNTEAFFGQGTRLTVV.

The gene calls are TRBV11-2 and TRBJ1-5, with TRBD1 identical over 9 bases. The CDR3 is 15 residues long. The ends lost 6 bases at V and 7 bases at J; junction bases unmatched: 10. Germline V gene sequence: CDR1 SGHAT, CDR2 FQNNGV. CDR3 sequence (DNA): TGTGCCAGCAGTCCGGGACAGGGTCCGGGACAGCCCCAGCATTTT. Translation gives CASSPGQGPGQPQHF.

J is TRBJ2-1 and V is TRBV27, with 10 bases fitting TRBD2. In germline, CDR1 is MNHEY, CDR2 SMNVEV (reference sequence). The CDR3 runs 15 residues. Trimming removed 4 bases from V and 2 bases from J; junction bases left unmatched: 2. This CDR3 is CASSSGTSAYNEQFF. CDR3 nucleotide sequence: TGTGCCAGCAGTTCCGGGACTAGCGCCTACAATGAGCAGTTCTTC.